Described below is a single TCR beta chain sequence and its context. Its target is not known. Trimming cost V 3 bases and J 0 bases, with 6 bases left between them. Per the germline V gene, CDR1 is LNHDA and CDR2 is SQIVND (reference sequence). CDR3 size: 15 residues. The 5'RACE template-switching step produced TCR cDNA and added a universal primer site and UMIs. TCRdb analysed the 5' RACE reads with MiXCR anew, one entry per CDR3 protein. Of 320,000 or so distinct CDR3 sequences listed, 7% to 9% are singletons. The data derive from a study of T cells after yellow fever vaccination. Regarding the study as a whole: Among primary-vaccination clones, most reappeared after the booster, at approximately 96% for CD4 and about 90% for CD8. A weaker secondary response peaked on day 5, the primary on day 15.

V is TRBV19 and J is TRBJ2-6; D is uncertain. The source was PBMCs, collected roughly 46 days after the first yellow fever vaccination. The receptor was isolated from a young man who received the YFV17D yellow fever vaccine. The CDR3, as DNA: TGTGCCAGTAGTATGGATCCCTCTGGGGCCAACGTCCTGACTTTC. Protein: CASSMDPSGANVLTF.